This TCR beta chain was identified in a study of blood T cell repertoires in COVID-19. The table came from immunoSEQ multiplex PCR; TCRdb's copy has only in-frame clones and leaves some out. The sample shows 150,000 to 200,000 clones, roughly four fifths of them seen only once. Sequenced material: PBMCs or T cells enriched from blood (not recorded which). The sequence was collected from a man in his forties who had recovered from COVID-19.

The CDR3 loop is CASSVGGGGYEQYF. The CDR3 DNA follows: TGTGCCAGCAGCGTAGGGGGAGGGGGTTACGAGCAGTACTTC. This chain connects TRBV9 to TRBJ2-7, with TRBD2 as a possible D gene (7 bases). Trimming stripped 0 bases from V and 4 bases from J, with 11 bases between. This CDR3 comprises 14 residues. Germline V gene data show CDR1 as SGDLS and CDR2 as YYNGEE.